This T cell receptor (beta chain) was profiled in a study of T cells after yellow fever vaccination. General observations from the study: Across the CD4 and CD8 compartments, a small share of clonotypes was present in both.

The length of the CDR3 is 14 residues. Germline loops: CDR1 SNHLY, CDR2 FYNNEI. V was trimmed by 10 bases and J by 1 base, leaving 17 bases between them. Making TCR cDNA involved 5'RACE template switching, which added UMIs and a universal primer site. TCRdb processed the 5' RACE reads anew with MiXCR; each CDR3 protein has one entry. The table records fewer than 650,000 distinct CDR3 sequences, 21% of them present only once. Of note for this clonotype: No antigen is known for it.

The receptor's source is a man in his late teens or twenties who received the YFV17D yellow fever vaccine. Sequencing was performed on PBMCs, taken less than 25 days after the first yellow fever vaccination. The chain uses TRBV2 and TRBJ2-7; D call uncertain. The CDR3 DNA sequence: TGTGCCAACCGTGAGACACGCTTGTCCTACGAGCAGTACTTC. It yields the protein CANRETRLSYEQYF. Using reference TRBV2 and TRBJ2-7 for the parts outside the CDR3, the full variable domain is EPEVTQTPSHQVTQMGQEVILRCVPISNHLYFYWYRQILGQKVEFLVSFYNNEISEKSEIFDDQFSVERPDGSNFTLKIRSTKLEDSAMYFCANRETRLSYEQYFGPGTRLTVT.